This entry describes one TCR beta chain. In the study's own analysis: Researchers report that nucleated cell counts were estimated from reference gene primer amplification. The repertoire was sequenced with immunoSEQ multiplex PCR; TCRdb's copy has only in-frame clones and lacks some. V and J calls and clone size are those listed in that table; D and trimming were worked out from the DNA. The table records about 180,000 clones, roughly 80% of them present only once. This entry comes from a study of blood T cell repertoires in COVID-19. With 5 bases removed from V and 6 bases from J, the gap between germline ends came to 13 bases. The V gene's germline CDR1 is SQVTM and CDR2 ANQGSEA. The CDR3 length is 13 residues.

V gene TRBV29-1 combines with J gene TRBJ2-2, with a weak D call TRBD1 (6 bases). The source of this sequence is a woman aged 70 to 79 with COVID-19, enrolled during active disease. The material sequenced was peripheral blood. DNA for the CDR3: TGCAGCGTTACACAGGGCCATGCCGGGGAGCTGTTTTTT. As protein: CSVTQGHAGELFF.